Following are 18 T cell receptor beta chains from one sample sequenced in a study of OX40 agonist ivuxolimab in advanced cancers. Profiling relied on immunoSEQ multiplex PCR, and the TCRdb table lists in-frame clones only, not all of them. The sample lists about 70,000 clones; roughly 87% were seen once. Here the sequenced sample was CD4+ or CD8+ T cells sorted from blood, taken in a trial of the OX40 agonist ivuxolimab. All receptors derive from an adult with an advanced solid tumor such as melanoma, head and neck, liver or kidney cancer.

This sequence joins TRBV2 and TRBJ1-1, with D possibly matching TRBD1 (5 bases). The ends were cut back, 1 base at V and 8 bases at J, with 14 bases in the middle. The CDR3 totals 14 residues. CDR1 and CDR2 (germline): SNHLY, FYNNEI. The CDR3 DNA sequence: TGTGCCAGCAGTGAAGATCCGCCGGGACGAGAAGCTTTCTTT. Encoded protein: CASSEDPPGREAFF.

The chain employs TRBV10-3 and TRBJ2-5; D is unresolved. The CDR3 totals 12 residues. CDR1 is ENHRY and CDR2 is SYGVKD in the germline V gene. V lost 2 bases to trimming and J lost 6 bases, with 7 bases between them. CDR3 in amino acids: CAISESRQTQYF. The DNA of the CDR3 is TGTGCCATCAGTGAGAGTCGTCAGACCCAGTACTTC.

The CDR3 reads CASSVRGGLSSYNEQFF. CDR3 nucleotide sequence: TGTGCCAGTAGTGTGAGGGGAGGCCTGAGCTCCTACAATGAGCAGTTCTTC. This chain joins TRBV19 and TRBJ2-1; weak D call: TRBD2 (6 bases). The CDR3 contains 17 residues. Germline V gene data show CDR1 as LNHDA and CDR2 as SQIVND (reference sequence). Trimming removed 5 bases from V and 0 bases from J, with 17 bases in between.

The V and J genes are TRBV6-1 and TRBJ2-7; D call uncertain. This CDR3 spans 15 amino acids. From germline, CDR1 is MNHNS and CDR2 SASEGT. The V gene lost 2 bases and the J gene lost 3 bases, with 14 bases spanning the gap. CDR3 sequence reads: CASSESFRLGYEQYF. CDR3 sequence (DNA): TGTGCCAGCAGTGAATCCTTCAGGCTGGGCTACGAGCAGTACTTC.

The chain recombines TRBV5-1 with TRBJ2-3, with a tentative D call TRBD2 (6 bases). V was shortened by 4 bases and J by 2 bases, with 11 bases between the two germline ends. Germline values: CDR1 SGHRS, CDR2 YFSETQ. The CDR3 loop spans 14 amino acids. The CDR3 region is CASSAGTPTDTQYF. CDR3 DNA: TGCGCCAGCAGCGCCGGGACTCCCACAGATACGCAGTATTTT.

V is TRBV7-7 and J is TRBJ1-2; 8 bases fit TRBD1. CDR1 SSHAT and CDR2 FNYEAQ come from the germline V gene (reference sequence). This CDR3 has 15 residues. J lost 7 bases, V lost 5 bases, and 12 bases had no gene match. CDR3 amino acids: CASSPLDRAAGGYTF. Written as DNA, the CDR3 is TGTGCCAGCAGCCCCTTGGACAGGGCCGCTGGTGGCTACACCTTC.

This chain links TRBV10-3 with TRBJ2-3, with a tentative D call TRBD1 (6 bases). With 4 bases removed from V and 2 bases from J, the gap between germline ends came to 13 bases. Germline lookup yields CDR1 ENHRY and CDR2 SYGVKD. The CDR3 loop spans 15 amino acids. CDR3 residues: CAISAARGDTDTQYF. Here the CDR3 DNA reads TGTGCCATCAGTGCGGCCAGGGGAGACACAGATACGCAGTATTTT.

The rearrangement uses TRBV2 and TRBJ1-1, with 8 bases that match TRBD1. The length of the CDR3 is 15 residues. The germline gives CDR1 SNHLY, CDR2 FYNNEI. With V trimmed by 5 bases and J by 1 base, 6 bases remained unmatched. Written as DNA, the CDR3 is TGTGCCAGCAGTAACAGGGGGACGGCGAACACTGAAGCTTTCTTT. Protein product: CASSNRGTANTEAFF.

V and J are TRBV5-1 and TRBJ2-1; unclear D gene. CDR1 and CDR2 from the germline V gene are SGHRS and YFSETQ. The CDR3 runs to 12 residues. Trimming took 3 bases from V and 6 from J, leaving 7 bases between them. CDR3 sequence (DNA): TGCGCCAGCAGCTCAGACTTCAATGAGCAGTTCTTC. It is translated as CASSSDFNEQFF. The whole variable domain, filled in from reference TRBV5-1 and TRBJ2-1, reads KAGVTQTPRYLIKTRGQQVTLSCSPISGHRSVSWYQQTPGQGLQFLFEYFSETQRNKGNFPGRFSGRQFSNSRSEMNVSTLELGDSALYLCASSSDFNEQFFGPGTRLTVL.

The CDR3 DNA is TGCGCCAGCAGCCAAAACAGGGGGCCCATATGGAAGACTGAAGCTTTCTTT. Translating gives CASSQNRGPIWKTEAFF. The rearrangement uses TRBV4-1 and TRBJ1-1; 9 bases agree with TRBD1. There are 17 residues in the CDR3. Germline values: CDR1 MGHRA, CDR2 YSYEKL. Unmatched junction bases numbered 12, after V lost 2 bases and J lost 5 bases.

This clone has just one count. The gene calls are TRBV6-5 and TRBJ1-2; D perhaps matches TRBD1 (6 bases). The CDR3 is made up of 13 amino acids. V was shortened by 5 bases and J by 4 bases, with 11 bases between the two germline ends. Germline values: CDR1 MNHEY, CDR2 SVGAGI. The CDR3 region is CASSDGQSYGYTF. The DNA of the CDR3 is TGTGCCAGCAGTGACGGACAGAGCTATGGCTACACCTTC.

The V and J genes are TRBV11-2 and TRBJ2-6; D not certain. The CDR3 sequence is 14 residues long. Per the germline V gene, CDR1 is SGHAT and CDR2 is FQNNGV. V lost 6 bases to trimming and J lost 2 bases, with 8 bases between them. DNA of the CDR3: TGTGCCAGCAGAACACTTACTGGGGCCAACGTCCTGACTTTC. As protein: CASRTLTGANVLTF. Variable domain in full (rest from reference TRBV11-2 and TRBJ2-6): EAGVAQSPRYKIIEKRQSVAFWCNPISGHATLYWYQQILGQGPKLLIQFQNNGVVDDSQLPKDRFSAERLKGVDSTLKIQPAKLEDSAVYLCASRTLTGANVLTFGAGSRLTVL.

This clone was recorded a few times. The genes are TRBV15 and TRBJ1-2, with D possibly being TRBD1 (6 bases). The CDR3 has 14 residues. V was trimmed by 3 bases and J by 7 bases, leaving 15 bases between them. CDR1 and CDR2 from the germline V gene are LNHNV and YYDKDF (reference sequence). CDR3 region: CATSSGTARGGYTF. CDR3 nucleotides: TGTGCCACCAGCAGCGGGACGGCCAGGGGTGGCTACACCTTC. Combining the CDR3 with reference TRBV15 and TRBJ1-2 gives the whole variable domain DAMVIQNPRYQVTQFGKPVTLSCSQTLNHNVMYWYQQKSSQAPKLLFHYYDKDFNNEADTPDNFQSRRPNTSFCFLDIRSPGLGDTAMYLCATSSGTARGGYTFGSGTRLTVV.

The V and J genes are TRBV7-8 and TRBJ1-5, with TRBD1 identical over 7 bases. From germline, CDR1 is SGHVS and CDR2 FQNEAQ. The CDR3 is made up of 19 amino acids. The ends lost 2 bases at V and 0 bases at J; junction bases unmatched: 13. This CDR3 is CASSLIYRGRGYSNQPQHF. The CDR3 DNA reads TGTGCCAGCAGCTTAATATACAGGGGTCGCGGGTATAGCAATCAGCCCCAGCATTTT.

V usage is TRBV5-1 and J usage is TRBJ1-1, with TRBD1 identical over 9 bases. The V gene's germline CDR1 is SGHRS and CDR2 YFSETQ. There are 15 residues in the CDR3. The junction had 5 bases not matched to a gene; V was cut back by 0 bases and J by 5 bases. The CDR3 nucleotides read TGCGCCAGCAGCTTGGGGACAGGGGTGGGGACTGAAGCTTTCTTT. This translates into CASSLGTGVGTEAFF.

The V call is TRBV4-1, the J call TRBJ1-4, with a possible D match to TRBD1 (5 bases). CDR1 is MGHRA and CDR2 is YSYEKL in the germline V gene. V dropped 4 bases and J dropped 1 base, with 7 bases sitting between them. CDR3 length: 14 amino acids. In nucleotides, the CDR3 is TGCGCCAGCAGCCGAGGGGTAACTAATGAAAAACTGTTTTTT. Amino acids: CASSRGVTNEKLFF.

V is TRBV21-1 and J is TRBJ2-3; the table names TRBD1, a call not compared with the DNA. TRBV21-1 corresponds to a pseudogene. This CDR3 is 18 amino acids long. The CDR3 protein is CASSRVYSTGFRTDTQYF. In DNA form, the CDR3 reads TGTGCCAGCAGCAGGGTATATTCCACAGGATTCCGCACAGATACGCAGTATTTT.

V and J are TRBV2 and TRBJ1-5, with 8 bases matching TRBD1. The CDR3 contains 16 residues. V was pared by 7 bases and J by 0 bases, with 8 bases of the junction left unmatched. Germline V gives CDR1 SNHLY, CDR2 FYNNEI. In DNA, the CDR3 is TGTGCCAGCAAGACCGGGACAGGATATAGCAATCAGCCCCAGCATTTT. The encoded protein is CASKTGTGYSNQPQHF.